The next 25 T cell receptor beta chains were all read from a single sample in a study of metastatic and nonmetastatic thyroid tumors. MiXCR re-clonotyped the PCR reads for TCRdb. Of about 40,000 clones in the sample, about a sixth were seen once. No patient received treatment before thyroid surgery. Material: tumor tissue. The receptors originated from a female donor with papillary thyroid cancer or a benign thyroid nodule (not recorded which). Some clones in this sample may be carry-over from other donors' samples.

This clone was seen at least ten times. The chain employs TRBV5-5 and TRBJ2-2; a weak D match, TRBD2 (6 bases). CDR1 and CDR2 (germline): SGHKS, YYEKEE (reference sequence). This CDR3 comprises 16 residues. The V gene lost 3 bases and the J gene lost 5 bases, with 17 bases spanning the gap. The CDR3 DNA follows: TGTGCCAGCAGCTCTTCGGGCGGGATAGCAACCGGGGAGCTGTTTTTT. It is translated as CASSSSGGIATGELFF.

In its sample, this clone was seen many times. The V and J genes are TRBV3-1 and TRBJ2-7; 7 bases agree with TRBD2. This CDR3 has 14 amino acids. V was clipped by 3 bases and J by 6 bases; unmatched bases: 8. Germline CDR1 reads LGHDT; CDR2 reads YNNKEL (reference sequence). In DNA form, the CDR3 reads TGTGCCAGCAGCCATTGGGGGAGGGCCCTCGAGCAGTACTTC. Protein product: CASSHWGRALEQYF.

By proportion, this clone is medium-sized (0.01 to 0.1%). DNA of the CDR3: TGTGCCAGTGAAGTAAGGGACAGGGAGGTCTCTGAAGCTTTCTTT. As protein: CASEVRDREVSEAFF. The V gene is TRBV19, the J gene TRBJ1-1, with 9 bases identical to TRBD1. Losses at the gene ends were 8 bases for V and 6 bases for J; bases not matched to a gene: 13. The V gene's germline CDR1 is LNHDA and CDR2 SQIVND (reference sequence). CDR3 length: 15 residues.

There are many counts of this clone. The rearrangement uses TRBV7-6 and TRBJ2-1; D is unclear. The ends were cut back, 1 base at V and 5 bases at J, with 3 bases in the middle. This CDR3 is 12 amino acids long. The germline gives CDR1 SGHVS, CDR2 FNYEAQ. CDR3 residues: CASSLGDNEQFF. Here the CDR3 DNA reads TGTGCCAGCAGCTTAGGGGACAATGAGCAGTTCTTC.

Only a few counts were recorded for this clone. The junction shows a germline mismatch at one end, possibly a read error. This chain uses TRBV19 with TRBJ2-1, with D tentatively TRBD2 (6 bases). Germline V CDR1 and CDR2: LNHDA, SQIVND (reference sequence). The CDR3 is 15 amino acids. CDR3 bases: TGTGTCAGTAGTATAGACATACTAGCTCCCAATGAGCAGTTCTTC. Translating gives CVSSIDILAPNEQFF.

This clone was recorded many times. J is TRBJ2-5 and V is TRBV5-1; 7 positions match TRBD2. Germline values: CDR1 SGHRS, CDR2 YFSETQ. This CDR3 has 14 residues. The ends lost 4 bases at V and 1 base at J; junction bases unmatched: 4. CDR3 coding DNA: TGCGCCAGCAGCCCAGCGGGGATCCAAGAGACCCAGTACTTC. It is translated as CASSPAGIQETQYF.

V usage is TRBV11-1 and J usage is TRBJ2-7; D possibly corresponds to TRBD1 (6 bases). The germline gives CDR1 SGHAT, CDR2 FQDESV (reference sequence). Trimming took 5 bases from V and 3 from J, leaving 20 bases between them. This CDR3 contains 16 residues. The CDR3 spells CASSACLGHGDYEQYF. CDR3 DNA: TGTGCCAGCAGCGCTTGTCTGGGACACGGAGACTACGAGCAGTACTTC.

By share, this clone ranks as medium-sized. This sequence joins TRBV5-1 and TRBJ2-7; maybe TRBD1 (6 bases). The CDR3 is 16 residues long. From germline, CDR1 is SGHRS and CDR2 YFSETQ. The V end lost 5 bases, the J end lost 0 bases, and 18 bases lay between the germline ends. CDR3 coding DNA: TGCGCCAGCAGACAAACGACAGGCCGTAGCTCCTACGAGCAGTACTTC. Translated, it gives CASRQTTGRSSYEQYF.

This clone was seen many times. The CDR3 DNA reads TGTGCCAGCAGCTTAGACCCCGGGGAGCAGTACTTC. The encoded protein is CASSLDPGEQYF. This chain uses TRBV7-2 with TRBJ2-7; D uncertain. Looked up from germline, CDR1 is SGHTA and CDR2 is FQGNSA. The V end lost 1 base, the J end lost 7 bases, and 8 bases lay between the germline ends. The CDR3 sequence is 12 residues long.

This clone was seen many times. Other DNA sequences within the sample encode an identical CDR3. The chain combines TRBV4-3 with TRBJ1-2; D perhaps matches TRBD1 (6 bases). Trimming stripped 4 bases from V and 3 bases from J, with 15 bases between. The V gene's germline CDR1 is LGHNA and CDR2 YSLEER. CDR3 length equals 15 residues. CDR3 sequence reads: CASSLDRQVDYGYTF. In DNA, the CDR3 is TGCGCCAGCAGCCTCGATAGACAGGTTGACTATGGCTACACCTTC.

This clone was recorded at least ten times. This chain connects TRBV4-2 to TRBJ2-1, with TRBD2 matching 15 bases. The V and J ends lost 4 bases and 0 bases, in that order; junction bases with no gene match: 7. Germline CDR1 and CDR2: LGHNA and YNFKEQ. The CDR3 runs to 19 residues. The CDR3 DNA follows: TGTGCCAGCAGCCCCAGAGGACTAGCGGGAGGGGCCTCCTACAATGAGCAGTTCTTC. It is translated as CASSPRGLAGGASYNEQFF.

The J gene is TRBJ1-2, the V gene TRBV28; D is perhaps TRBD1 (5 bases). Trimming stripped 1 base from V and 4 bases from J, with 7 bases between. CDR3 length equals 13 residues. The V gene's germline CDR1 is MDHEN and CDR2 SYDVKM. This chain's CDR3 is CASSLFGGYGYTF. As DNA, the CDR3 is TGTGCCAGCAGTTTATTTGGGGGCTATGGCTACACCTTC.

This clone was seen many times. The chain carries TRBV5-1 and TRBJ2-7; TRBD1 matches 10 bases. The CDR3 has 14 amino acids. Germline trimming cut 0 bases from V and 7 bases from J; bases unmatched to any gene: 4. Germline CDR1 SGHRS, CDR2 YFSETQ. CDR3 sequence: CASSLADRGSEQYF. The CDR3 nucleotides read TGCGCCAGCAGCTTGGCGGACAGGGGGAGTGAGCAGTACTTC. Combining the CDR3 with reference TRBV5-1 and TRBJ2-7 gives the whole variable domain KAGVTQTPRYLIKTRGQQVTLSCSPISGHRSVSWYQQTPGQGLQFLFEYFSETQRNKGNFPGRFSGRQFSNSRSEMNVSTLELGDSALYLCASSLADRGSEQYFGPGTRLTVT.

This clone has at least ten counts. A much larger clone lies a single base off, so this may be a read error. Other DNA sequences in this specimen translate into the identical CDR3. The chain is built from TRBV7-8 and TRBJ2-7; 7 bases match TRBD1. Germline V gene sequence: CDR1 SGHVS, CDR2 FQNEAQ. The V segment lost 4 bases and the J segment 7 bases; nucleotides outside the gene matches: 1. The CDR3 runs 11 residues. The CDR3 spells CASSSGGEQYF. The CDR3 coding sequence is TGTGCCAGCAGCTCAGGGGGAGAGCAGTACTTC.

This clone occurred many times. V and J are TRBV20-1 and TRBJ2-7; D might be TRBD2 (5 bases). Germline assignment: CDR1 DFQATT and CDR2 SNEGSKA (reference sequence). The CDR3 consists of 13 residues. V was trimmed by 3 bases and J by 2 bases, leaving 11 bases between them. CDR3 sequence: CSARRALTYEQYF. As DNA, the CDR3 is TGCAGTGCTAGGAGGGCCTTAACCTACGAGCAGTACTTC.

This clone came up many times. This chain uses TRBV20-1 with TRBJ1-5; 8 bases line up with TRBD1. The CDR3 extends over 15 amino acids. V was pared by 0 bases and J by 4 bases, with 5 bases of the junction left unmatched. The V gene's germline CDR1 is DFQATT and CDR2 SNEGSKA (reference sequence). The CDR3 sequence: CSARENRGINQPQHF. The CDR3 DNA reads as TGCAGTGCTAGAGAAAACAGGGGGATTAATCAGCCCCAGCATTTT.

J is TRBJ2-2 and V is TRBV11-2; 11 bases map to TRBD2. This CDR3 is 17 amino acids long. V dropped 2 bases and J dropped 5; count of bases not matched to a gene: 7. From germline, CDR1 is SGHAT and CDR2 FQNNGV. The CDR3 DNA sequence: TGTGCCAGCAGCTTATGGCCTAGCGGGAGGCGTACCGGGGAGCTGTTTTTT. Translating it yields CASSLWPSGRRTGELFF.

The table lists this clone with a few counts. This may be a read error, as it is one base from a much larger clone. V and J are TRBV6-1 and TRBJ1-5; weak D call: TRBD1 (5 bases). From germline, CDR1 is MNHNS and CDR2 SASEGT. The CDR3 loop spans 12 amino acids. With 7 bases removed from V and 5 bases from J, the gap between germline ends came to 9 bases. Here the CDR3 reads CASIRGDQPQHF. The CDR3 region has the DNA TGTGCCAGCATCCGAGGGGATCAGCCCCAGCATTTT.

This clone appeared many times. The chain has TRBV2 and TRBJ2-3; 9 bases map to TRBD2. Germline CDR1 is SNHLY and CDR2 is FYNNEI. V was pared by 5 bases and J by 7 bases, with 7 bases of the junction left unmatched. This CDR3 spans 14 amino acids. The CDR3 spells CASSSSGRQNTQYF. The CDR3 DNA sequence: TGTGCCAGCAGTAGTAGCGGGAGACAAAATACGCAGTATTTT. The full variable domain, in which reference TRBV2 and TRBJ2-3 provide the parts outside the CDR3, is EPEVTQTPSHQVTQMGQEVILRCVPISNHLYFYWYRQILGQKVEFLVSFYNNEISEKSEIFDDQFSVERPDGSNFTLKIRSTKLEDSAMYFCASSSSGRQNTQYFGPGTRLTVL.

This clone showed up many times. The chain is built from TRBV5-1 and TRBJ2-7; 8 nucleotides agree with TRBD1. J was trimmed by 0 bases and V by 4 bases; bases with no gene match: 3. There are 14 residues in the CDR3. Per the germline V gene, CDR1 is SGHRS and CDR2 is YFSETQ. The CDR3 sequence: CASSDRGPSYEQYF. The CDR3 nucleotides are TGCGCCAGCAGCGACAGGGGACCCTCCTACGAGCAGTACTTC.

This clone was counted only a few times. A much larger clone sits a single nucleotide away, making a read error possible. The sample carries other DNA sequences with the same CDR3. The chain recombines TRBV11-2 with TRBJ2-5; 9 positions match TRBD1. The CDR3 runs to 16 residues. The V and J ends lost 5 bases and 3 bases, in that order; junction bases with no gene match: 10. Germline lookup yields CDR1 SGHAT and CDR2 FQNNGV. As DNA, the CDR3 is TGTGCCAGCAGCGACCGGGACAGGGACGCCAAAGAGACCCAGTACTTC. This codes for CASSDRDRDAKETQYF.

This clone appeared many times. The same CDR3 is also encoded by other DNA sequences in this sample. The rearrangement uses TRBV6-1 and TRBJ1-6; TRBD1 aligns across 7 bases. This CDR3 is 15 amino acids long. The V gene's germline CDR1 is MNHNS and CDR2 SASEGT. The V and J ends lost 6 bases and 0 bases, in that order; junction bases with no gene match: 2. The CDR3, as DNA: TGTGCCAGCAGCGCAGGGGGCTCCTATAATTCACCCCTCCACTTT. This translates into CASSAGGSYNSPLHF.

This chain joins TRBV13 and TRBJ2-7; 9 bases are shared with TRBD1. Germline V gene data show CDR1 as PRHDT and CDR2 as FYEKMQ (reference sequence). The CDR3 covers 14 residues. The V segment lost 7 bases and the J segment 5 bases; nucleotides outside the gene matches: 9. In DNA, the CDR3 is TGTGCCAGCAACAAAGGGACAGGGATGAACGAGCAGTACTTC. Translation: CASNKGTGMNEQYF.

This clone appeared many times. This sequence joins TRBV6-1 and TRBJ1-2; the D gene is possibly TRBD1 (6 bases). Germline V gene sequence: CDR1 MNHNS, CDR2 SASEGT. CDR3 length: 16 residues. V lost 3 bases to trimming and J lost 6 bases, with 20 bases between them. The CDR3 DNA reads TGTGCCAGCAGTGACCTGACAGGATTGGTCAGGGATGGCTACACCTTC. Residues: CASSDLTGLVRDGYTF.

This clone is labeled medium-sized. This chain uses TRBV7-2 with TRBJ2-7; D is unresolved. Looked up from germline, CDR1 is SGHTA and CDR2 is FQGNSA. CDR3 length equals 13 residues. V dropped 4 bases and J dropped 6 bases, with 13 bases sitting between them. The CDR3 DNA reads TGTGCCAGCAGCTATAATAAACTGGGCGAGCAGTACTTC. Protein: CASSYNKLGEQYF.